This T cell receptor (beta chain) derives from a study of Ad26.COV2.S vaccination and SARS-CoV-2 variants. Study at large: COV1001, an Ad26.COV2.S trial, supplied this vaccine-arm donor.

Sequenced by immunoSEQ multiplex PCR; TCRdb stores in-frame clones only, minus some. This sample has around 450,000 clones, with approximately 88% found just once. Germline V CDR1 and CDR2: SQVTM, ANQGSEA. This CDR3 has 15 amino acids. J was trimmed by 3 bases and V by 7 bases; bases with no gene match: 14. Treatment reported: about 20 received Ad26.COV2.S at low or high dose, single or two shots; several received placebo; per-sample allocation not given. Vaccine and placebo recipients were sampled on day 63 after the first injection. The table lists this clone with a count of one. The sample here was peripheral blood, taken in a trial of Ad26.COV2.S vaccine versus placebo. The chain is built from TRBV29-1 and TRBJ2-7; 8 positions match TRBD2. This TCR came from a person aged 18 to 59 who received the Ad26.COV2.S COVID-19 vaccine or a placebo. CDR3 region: CSASGGSGDLYEQYF. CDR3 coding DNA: TGCAGCGCCTCCGGGGGTAGCGGGGATCTCTACGAGCAGTACTTC.